In this sample, the clone carrying this TCR beta chain turned up a few times. Antigen unknown. In TCRdb, the 5' RACE reads were re-called with MiXCR into one record per CDR3 protein. Of 450,000 or so distinct CDR3 sequences in the sample, approximately 15% were seen once. This record belongs to a study of identical twins. Study-wide points: Beta out-of-frame sequences showed weaker excess twin sharing. Cross-sectional statistics, not tracking of the same donors, supported the conclusions.

In addition, the sample was reused for a study of yellow fever vaccine responses in identical twins.

The receptor's source is a woman aged 18-35 years in good health. The specimen sequenced was CD4+ T cells sorted from blood.

CDR3 sequence (DNA): TGTGCCAGCGGCCGGCGTGAAACTAGGGAGTACAATGAGCAGTTCTTC. It specifies CASGRRETREYNEQFF. The chain has TRBV27 and TRBJ2-1, with a tentative D call TRBD2 (5 bases). The CDR3 has 16 amino acids. The ends were cut back, 8 bases at V and 4 bases at J, with 21 bases in the middle. Germline V gene lookup returns CDR1 MNHEY and CDR2 SMNVEV (reference sequence).